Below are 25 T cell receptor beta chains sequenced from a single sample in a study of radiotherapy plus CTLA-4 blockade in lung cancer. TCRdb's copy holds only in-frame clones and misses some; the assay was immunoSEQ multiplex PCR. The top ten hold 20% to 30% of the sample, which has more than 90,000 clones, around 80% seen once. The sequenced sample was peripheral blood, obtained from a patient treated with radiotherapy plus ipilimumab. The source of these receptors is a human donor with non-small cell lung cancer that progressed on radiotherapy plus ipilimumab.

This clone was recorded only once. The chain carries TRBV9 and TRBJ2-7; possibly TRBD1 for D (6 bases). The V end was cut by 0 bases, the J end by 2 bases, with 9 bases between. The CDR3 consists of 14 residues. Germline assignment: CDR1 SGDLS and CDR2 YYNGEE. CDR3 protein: CASSVGGTTYEQYF. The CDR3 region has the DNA TGTGCCAGCAGCGTAGGAGGGACAACCTACGAGCAGTACTTC.

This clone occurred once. This CDR3 reads CASSYTRRGQSPEQFF. CDR3 nucleotides: TGTGCCAGCAGTTACACAAGACGGGGACAATCTCCTGAGCAGTTCTTC. The chain links TRBV6-5 to TRBJ2-1, with D possibly matching TRBD1 (6 bases). V dropped 2 bases and J dropped 9 bases, with 20 bases sitting between them. Germline assignment: CDR1 MNHEY and CDR2 SVGAGI. This CDR3 contains 16 residues.

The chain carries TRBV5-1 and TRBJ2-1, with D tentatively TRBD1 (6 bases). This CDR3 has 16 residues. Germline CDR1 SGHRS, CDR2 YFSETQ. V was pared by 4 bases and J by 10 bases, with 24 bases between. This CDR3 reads CASSADPRGLLGEQFF. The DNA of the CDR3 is TGCGCCAGCAGCGCTGATCCCAGGGGCCTTCTCGGGGAGCAGTTCTTC.

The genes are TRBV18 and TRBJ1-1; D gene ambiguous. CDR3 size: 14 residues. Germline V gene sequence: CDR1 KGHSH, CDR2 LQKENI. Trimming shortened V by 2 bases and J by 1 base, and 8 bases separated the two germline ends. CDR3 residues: CASSPKGGNTEAFF. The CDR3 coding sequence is TGTGCCAGCTCACCAAAGGGAGGGAACACTGAAGCTTTCTTT.

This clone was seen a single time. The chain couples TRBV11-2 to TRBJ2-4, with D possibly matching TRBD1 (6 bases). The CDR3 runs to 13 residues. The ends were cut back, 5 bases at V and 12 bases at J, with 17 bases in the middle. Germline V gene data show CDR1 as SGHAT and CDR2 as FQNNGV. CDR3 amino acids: CASSRQVASSQYF. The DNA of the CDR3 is TGTGCCAGCAGCCGACAGGTGGCTAGCAGTCAGTACTTC.

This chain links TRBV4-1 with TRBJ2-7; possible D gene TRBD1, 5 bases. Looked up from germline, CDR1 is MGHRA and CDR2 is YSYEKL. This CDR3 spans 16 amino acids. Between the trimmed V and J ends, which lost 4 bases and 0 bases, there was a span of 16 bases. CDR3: CASSPADTQDSYEQYF. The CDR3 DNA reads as TGCGCCAGCAGCCCGGCTGACACACAGGACTCCTACGAGCAGTACTTC.

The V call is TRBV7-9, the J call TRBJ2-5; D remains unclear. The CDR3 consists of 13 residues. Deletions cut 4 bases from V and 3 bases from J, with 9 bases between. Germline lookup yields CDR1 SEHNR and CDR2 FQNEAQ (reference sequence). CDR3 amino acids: CASSSWTKETQYF. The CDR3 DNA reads TGTGCCAGCAGCTCTTGGACCAAAGAGACCCAGTACTTC.

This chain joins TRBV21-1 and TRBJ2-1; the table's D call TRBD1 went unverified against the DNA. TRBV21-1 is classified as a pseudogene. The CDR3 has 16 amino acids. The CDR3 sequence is CASSKEGTGGHNEQFF. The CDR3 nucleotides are TGTGCCAGCAGCAAAGAGGGGACAGGGGGCCACAATGAGCAGTTCTTC.

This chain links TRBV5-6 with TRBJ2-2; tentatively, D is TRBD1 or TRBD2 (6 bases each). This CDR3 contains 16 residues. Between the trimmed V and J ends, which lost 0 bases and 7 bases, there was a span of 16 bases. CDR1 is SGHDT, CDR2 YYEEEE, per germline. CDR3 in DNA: TGTGCCAGCAGCTTGGTCTCAGGGGCGGGAAGCGGGGAGCTGTTTTTT. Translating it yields CASSLVSGAGSGELFF.

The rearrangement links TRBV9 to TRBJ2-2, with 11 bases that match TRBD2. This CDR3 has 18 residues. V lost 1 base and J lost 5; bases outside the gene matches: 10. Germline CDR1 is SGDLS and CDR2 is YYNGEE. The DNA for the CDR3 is TGTGCCAGCAGCGTATGGGGAACTAGCGGGAGAAGTACCGGGGAGCTGTTTTTT. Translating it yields CASSVWGTSGRSTGELFF.

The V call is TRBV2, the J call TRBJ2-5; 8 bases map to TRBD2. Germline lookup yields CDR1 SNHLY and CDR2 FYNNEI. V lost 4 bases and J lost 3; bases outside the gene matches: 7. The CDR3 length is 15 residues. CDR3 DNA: TGTGCCAGCAGTGTGTCCGGGAGGGCCGAAGAGACCCAGTACTTC. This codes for CASSVSGRAEETQYF.

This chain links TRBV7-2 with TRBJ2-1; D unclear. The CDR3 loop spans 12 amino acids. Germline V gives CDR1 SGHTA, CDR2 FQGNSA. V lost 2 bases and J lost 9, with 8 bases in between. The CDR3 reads CASSLLFGEQFF. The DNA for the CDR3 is TGTGCCAGCAGCTTATTATTCGGTGAGCAGTTCTTC.

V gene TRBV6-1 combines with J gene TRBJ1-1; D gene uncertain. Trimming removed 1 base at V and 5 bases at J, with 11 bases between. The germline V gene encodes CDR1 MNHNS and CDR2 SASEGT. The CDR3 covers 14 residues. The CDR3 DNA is TGTGCCAGCAGTGAAGGCCCTTTCCCAACTGAAGCTTTCTTT. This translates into CASSEGPFPTEAFF.

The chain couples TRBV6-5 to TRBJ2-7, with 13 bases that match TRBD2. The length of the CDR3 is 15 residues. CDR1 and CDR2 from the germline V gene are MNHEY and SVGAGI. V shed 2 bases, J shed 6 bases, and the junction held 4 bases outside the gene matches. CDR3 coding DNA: TGTGCCAGCAGTTACCAACTAGCGGGAGGGGGCGAGCAGTACTTC. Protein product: CASSYQLAGGGEQYF.

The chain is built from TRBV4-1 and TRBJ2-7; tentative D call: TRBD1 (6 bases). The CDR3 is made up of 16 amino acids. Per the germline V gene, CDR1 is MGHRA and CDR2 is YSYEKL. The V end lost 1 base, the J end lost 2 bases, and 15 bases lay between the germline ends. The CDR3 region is CASSQVQRGGTYEQYF. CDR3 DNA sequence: TGCGCCAGCAGCCAAGTCCAGCGAGGGGGTACCTACGAGCAGTACTTC.

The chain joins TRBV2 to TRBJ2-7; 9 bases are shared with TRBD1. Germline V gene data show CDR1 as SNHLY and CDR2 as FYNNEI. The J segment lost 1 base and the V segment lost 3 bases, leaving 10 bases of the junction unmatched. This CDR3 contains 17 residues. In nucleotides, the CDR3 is TGTGCCAGCAGTGATATCCCCACGGACAGGGGATCCTACGAGCAGTACGTC. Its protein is CASSDIPTDRGSYEQYV.

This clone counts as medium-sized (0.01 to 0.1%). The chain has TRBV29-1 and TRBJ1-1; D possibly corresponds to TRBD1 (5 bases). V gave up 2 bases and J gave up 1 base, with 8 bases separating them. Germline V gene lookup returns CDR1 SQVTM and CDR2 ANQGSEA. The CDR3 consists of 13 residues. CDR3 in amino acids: CSVEQGTNTEAFF. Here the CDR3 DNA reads TGCAGCGTTGAACAGGGTACGAACACTGAAGCTTTCTTT.

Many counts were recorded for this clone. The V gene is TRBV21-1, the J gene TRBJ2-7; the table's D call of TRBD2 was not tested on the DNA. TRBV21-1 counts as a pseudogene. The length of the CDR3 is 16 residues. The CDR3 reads CASRIGTSGRPYEQYV. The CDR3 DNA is TGTGCCAGCAGGATAGGGACTAGCGGGAGGCCCTACGAGCAGTACGTC.

CDR3 in DNA: TGTGCCAGCATGCCCCCCTCAGGGAGGGGTGAAAAACTGTTTTTT. It encodes CASMPPSGRGEKLFF. J is TRBJ1-4 and V is TRBV25-1, with D perhaps matching TRBD1 (5 bases). This CDR3 spans 15 amino acids. Germline CDR1 and CDR2: MGHDK and SYGVNS. The germline V and J ends were trimmed by 7 bases and 7 bases, with 19 bases remaining between them.

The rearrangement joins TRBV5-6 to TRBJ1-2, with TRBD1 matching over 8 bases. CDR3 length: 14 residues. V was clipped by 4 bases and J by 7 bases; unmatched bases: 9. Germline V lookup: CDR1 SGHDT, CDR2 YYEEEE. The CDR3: CASSPAQGAVGYTF. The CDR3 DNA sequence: TGTGCCAGCAGCCCCGCCCAGGGGGCGGTTGGCTACACCTTC.

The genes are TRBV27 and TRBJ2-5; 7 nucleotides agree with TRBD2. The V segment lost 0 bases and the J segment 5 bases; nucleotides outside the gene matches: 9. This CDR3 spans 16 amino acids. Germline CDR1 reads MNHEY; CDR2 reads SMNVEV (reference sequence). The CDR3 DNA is TGTGCCAGCAGTTTATCGGGTGCGGGAGCAGTGGAGACCCAGTACTTC. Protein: CASSLSGAGAVETQYF.

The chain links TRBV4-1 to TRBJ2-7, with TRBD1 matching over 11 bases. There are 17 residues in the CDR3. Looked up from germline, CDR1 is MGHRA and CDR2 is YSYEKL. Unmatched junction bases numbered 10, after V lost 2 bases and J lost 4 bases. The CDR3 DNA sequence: TGCGCCAGCAGCCAACTTCCAGGACAGGGGGCAAGATACGAGCAGTACTTC. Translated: CASSQLPGQGARYEQYF.

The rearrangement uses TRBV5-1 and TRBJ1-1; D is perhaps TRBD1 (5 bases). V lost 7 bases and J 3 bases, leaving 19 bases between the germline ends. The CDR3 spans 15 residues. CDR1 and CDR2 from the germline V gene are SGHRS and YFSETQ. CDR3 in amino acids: CASRQRGWGDTEAFF. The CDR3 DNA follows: TGCGCCAGCCGCCAACGTGGGTGGGGGGACACTGAAGCTTTCTTT.

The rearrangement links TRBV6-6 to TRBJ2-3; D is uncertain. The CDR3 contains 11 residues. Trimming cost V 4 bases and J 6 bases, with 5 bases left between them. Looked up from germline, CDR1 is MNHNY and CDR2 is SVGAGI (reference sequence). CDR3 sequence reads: CASSSADTQYF. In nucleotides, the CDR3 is TGTGCCAGCAGTTCAGCGGATACGCAGTATTTT.

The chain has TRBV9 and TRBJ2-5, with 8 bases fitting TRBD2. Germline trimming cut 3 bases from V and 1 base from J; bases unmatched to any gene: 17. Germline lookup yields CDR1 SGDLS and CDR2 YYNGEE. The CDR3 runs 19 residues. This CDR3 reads CASSAGPLAGPPVQETQYF. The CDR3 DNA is TGTGCCAGCAGCGCAGGGCCTCTAGCGGGCCCCCCTGTCCAAGAGACCCAGTACTTC.